Sequencing of this T cell receptor beta chain was carried out in a study of TIL therapy for anti-PD-1-resistant metastatic lung cancer. Per the germline V gene, CDR1 is LNHDA and CDR2 is SQIVND (reference sequence). V was cut by 4 bases and J by 6 bases, with 10 bases left in between. This CDR3 spans 13 amino acids. This clone was detected a few times. Sequencing used immunoSEQ v3. Using immunoSEQ multiplex PCR, the repertoire was profiled, and TCRdb retains in-frame clones only, with some absent. This table has some 46,000 clones, approximately 79% appearing once. Time point: pre-treatment sample, taken before nivolumab and TIL therapy.

This clonotype originated in a man aged 65 to 85 with non-small cell lung cancer. The sample was blood, taken at baseline. The chain has TRBV19 and TRBJ2-4, with a tentative D call TRBD1 (6 bases). The CDR3 coding sequence is TGTGCCAGTAGTAGCTCAGGGGTAAACATTCAGTACTTC. Residues: CASSSSGVNIQYF.